This is a list of T cell receptor beta chains from one sample in a study of cytomegalovirus exposure and HLA in healthy donors. Sequencing used immunoSEQ multiplex PCR; TCRdb keeps in-frame clones, though not all of them. This table holds fewer than 150,000 clones, 70% to 75% found once. The specimen sequenced was PBMCs. Receptors were obtained from a woman aged 25 to 39 in good health and CMV-seronegative. Both conserved end residues are part of each CDR3. The D gene is left open where the match is weak. Clone size is not always given. Where it is, it says once, few, many or a class for expanded clones.

clone_size | d_call | j_call | cdr3_length | v_call | cdr3_aa | cdr3_nt
few | TRBD1 | TRBJ1-6 | 19 | TRBV7-9 | CASSRTGTRGGSYNSPLHF | TGTGCCAGCAGCCGGACAGGAACCCGTGGTGGCTCCTATAATTCACCCCTCCACTTT
once | TRBD1 | TRBJ1-2 | 13 | TRBV5-1 | CASSWDRQGGYTF | TGCGCCAGCAGCTGGGACAGACAGGGTGGCTACACCTTC
- | TRBD1 | TRBJ2-7 | 16 | TRBV11-2 | CASSRTSGTGLGEQYF | TGTGCCAGCAGCCGGACCTCCGGGACAGGCCTCGGTGAGCAGTACTTC
few | TRBD2 | TRBJ2-7 | 17 | TRBV2 | CASKQPTSGNLFYEQYF | TGTGCCAGCAAGCAACCGACTAGCGGGAATCTATTCTACGAGCAGTACTTC
- | - | TRBJ1-1 | 13 | TRBV7-6 | CASSLDSGSEAFF | TGTGCCAGCAGCTTAGATTCGGGGTCTGAAGCTTTCTTT
- | TRBD1 | TRBJ1-5 | 13 | TRBV30 | CAWSVRGLQPQHF | TGTGCCTGGAGTGTGAGGGGGCTTCAGCCCCAGCATTTT
- | TRBD1 | TRBJ1-1 | 14 | TRBV10-1 | CASSEGQGRTEAFF | TGCGCCAGCAGTGAAGGACAGGGACGCACTGAAGCTTTCTTT
- | TRBD2 | TRBJ2-1 | 15 | TRBV5-1 | CASSLGLAGKDEQFF | TGCGCCAGCAGCTTAGGGCTAGCGGGAAAGGATGAGCAGTTCTTC
- | TRBD2 | TRBJ2-5 | 19 | TRBV2 | CASTFIPVRLAGRQETQYF | TGTGCCAGCACCTTTATCCCGGTGAGACTAGCGGGGAGACAAGAGACCCAGTACTTC
- | TRBD1 | TRBJ1-3 | 11 | TRBV4-2 | CASSPGQGVYF | TGTGCCAGCAGTCCCGGACAGGGAGTATATTTT
- | - | TRBJ1-4 | 15 | TRBV11-2 | CASSLAGPYNEKLFF | TGTGCCAGCAGCCTGGCTGGGCCATATAATGAAAAACTGTTTTTT
- | - | TRBJ1-1 | 15 | TRBV5-1 | CASSLEGGEGTEAFF | TGCGCCAGCAGCTTGGAAGGGGGAGAGGGCACTGAAGCTTTCTTT
few | TRBD1 | TRBJ1-2 | 19 | TRBV7-3 | CASSPKGRQGHRADYGYTF | TGTGCCAGCAGCCCAAAAGGCAGACAGGGGCATCGGGCTGACTATGGCTACACCTTC
few | TRBD1 | TRBJ1-2 | 14 | TRBV19 | CASMGTGKPYGYTF | TGTGCCAGTATGGGGACAGGCAAACCCTATGGCTACACCTTC
- | TRBD1 | TRBJ2-5 | 13 | TRBV7-6 | CASSPTGGETQYF | TGTGCCAGCAGCCCGACAGGGGGAGAGACCCAGTACTTC
few | - | TRBJ1-4 | 13 | TRBV2 | CADRLATNEKLFF | TGTGCCGACAGGCTTGCGACTAATGAAAAACTGTTTTTT
- | TRBD1 | TRBJ2-5 | 15 | TRBV7-9 | CASSSRQGPGETQYF | TGTGCCAGCAGCTCGAGACAGGGCCCAGGAGAGACCCAGTACTTC
few | - | TRBJ1-4 | 16 | TRBV9 | CASSVVGGVANEKLFF | TGTGCCAGCAGCGTAGTGGGGGGAGTAGCTAATGAAAAACTGTTTTTT
- | - | TRBJ2-2 | 14 | TRBV11-3 | CASSPRDTTGELFF | TGTGCCAGCAGTCCGAGGGACACGACCGGGGAGCTGTTTTTT
- | TRBD2 | TRBJ2-1 | 13 | TRBV6-5 | CASRTSGSLLEFF | TGTGCCAGCAGGACTAGCGGGAGTCTTTTGGAGTTCTTC
- | TRBD2 | TRBJ2-5 | 19 | TRBV19 | CASSLSPLFSGEYQETQYF | TGTGCCAGTAGTCTCTCCCCCCTGTTTAGCGGGGAGTACCAAGAGACCCAGTACTTC
- | - | TRBJ2-7 | 15 | TRBV11-2 | CASSPGLVVPAEQYF | TGTGCCAGCAGCCCTGGACTTGTGGTTCCCGCCGAGCAGTACTTC
- | TRBD1 | TRBJ1-6 | 13 | TRBV6-5 | CASSQKQGGPLHF | TGTGCCAGCAGTCAAAAGCAGGGGGGCCCCCTCCACTTT